Below are 18 T cell receptor beta chains sequenced from a single sample in a study of tumor and adjacent non-tumor tissue in lung cancer (dated 2018 in TCRdb). Library preparation employed multiplex PCR. Sequencing instrument: Illumina HiSeq 2500. TCRbeta libraries were constructed through three rounds of nested PCR with primers (Table S4) according to protocols modified from ARM-PCR. TCRdb reprocessed the public reads (quality trimming at Q25 with fastp, clone calling with MiXCR) and kept in-frame beta chains. Rows with a matching CDR3 protein are joined into one entry that keeps the most common DNA and genes. This sample holds approximately 140,000 distinct CDR3 sequences; about 71% were observed only once. The ten largest account for 18% of the sample. Bulk unsorted tissue served as the source for RNA extraction, and RNA quality was assessed using a NanoDrop ND-1000 and an Agilent 2100. The sample comprised lung tumor tissue. The receptors come from a man aged 55 to 70 with small cell lung cancer.

Concerning this clonotype itself: A much more abundant neighbour one base away suggests this may be a read error. This chain uses TRBV6-5 with TRBJ1-3; D is unresolved. CDR1 and CDR2 (germline): MNHEY, SVGAGI. This CDR3 region has 11 residues. Trimming pared 2 bases from V and 8 bases from J, leaving 4 bases between. The CDR3 loop reads CASSYRDTIYF. The DNA of the CDR3 is TGTGCCAGCAGTTACCGAGACACCATATATTTT.

This clonotype was counted ten times or more. The CDR3 sequence is CAISESRDRPYGYTF. The CDR3, as DNA: TGTGCCATCAGTGAGTCGAGAGACAGACCCTATGGCTACACCTTC. The V and J genes are TRBV10-3 and TRBJ1-2; maybe TRBD1 (5 bases). The CDR3 runs 15 residues. The V gene's germline CDR1 is ENHRY and CDR2 SYGVKD. The V end was cut by 0 bases, the J end by 4 bases, with 12 bases between.

Concerning this clonotype itself: Germline and junction disagree at one end, which may indicate a read error. This chain joins TRBV5-1 and TRBJ2-5; TRBD2 is a possible D gene (6 bases). Germline V gives CDR1 SGHRS, CDR2 YFSETQ. The CDR3 totals 14 residues. CDR3 nucleotides: TGCGCCAGCAACTTGGGTGGAGGGAGAGAGACCCAGTACTTC. It specifies CASNLGGGRETQYF.

This clonotype was observed a single time. The CDR3 does not close with the conserved phenylalanine or tryptophan, likely indicating a read error. The chain joins TRBV4-1 to TRBJ2-1, with 10 bases matching TRBD1. Per germline, CDR1 MGHRA and CDR2 YSYEKL. The CDR3 is 15 amino acids. CDR3 in amino acids: CASSHGTGALNEQFS. CDR3 coding DNA: TGCGCTAGCAGTCATGGGACAGGGGCCCTTAATGAGCAGTTCTCC.

This chain joins TRBV6-5 and TRBJ2-2; D not resolved. The CDR3 is 17 residues long. CDR1 MNHEY and CDR2 SVGAGI come from the germline V gene. The V end was cut by 1 base, the J end by 8 bases, with 20 bases between. This CDR3 is CASSYWIRLANTGELFF. As DNA, the CDR3 is TGTGCCAGCAGTTACTGGATCCGATTAGCTAATACTGGGGAGCTGTTTTTT.

As concerns this clonotype: At one end the junction does not follow the germline gene, possibly because of a read error. The rearrangement joins TRBV29-1 to TRBJ2-7; perhaps TRBD1 as D (6 bases). Germline CDR1 SQVTM, CDR2 ANQGSEA. This CDR3 has 16 residues. CDR3 DNA sequence: TGTAGCGTAATCCCGGACCGGGGCAGGGGACCCTACGAGCAGTACTTC. It yields the protein CSVIPDRGRGPYEQYF.

This clonotype showed up just a few times. One end of the junction varies from germline; a read error may be responsible. V and J are TRBV13 and TRBJ2-1; possibly TRBD2 for D (6 bases). The V gene's germline CDR1 is PRHDT and CDR2 FYEKMQ (reference sequence). The CDR3 has 13 amino acids. The CDR3 region has the DNA TGTGCCAGCAGCTTACAGGACTACAATGAGCGGTTCTTC. Translation: CASSLQDYNERFF.

A word on this clonotype: An end of the junction differs from the germline gene, which may be a read error. The chain couples TRBV20-1 to TRBJ2-3; D is undetermined. CDR3 length: 15 residues. The germline gives CDR1 DFQATT, CDR2 SNEGSKA (reference sequence). The CDR3 here is CSARSGVRRTDTRYF. As DNA, the CDR3 is TGCAGTGCTAGAAGTGGAGTTCGACGCACAGATACGCGGTATTTT.

This clonotype was seen ten or more times. The chain has TRBV6-5 and TRBJ1-2; 7 bases are a match to TRBD1. V shed 7 bases and J 8 bases; nucleotides not matched to a gene: 13. Per germline, CDR1 MNHEY and CDR2 SVGAGI. CDR3 length: 14 residues. The CDR3 sequence: CASTPADRISGYTF. The DNA for the CDR3 is TGTGCCAGCACCCCAGCGGACAGGATAAGCGGCTACACCTTC.

In the case of this clonotype: One junction end does not reproduce the germline sequence, and a read error may be involved. The chain joins TRBV11-2 to TRBJ2-5; TRBD2 matches 10 bases. Germline values: CDR1 SGHAT, CDR2 FQNNGV. The CDR3 loop spans 16 amino acids. In DNA form, the CDR3 reads TGTGTCAGCAGCTTGAGCGGGAGGGCCCGTGTAGAGACCCTGTACTTC. As protein: CVSSLSGRARVETLYF.

Comment on this clonotype: A read error may produce the germline difference seen at one junction end. The chain has TRBV10-3 and TRBJ1-2; possible D gene TRBD1, 6 bases. CDR1 ENHRY and CDR2 SYGVKD come from the germline V gene. The CDR3 consists of 17 residues. The CDR3 bases are TGTGCCATCAATGAGCCTCCAGGGGCAGCAATTAACTATGGCTACACCTTC. Translating it yields CAINEPPGAAINYGYTF.

This clonotype was detected only once. A read error may produce the germline difference seen at one junction end. This chain links TRBV11-1 with TRBJ1-2; a possible D gene is TRBD1 (5 bases). Germline lookup yields CDR1 SGHAT and CDR2 FQDESV (reference sequence). This CDR3 has 13 amino acids. CDR3: CASSSNGAYGYTF. CDR3 nucleotides: TGTGCCAGCAGCTCGAATGGGGCGTATGGTTACACCTTC. Full variable domain (outside the CDR3, taken from reference TRBV11-1 and TRBJ1-2): EAEVAQSPRYKITEKSQAVAFWCDPISGHATLYWYRQILGQGPELLVQFQDESVVDDSQLPKDRFSAERLKGVDSTLKIQPAELGDSAMYLCASSSNGAYGYTFGSGTRLTVV.

About this clonotype itself: One end of the junction is discordant with germline, which a read error may explain. This chain connects TRBV29-1 to TRBJ2-4, with D possibly being TRBD2 (6 bases). From germline, CDR1 is SQVTM and CDR2 ANQGSEA. The CDR3 is 12 residues long. The DNA of the CDR3 is TGCAGCGTTGAGGGGACTGGTAACATTCAATACTTC. As protein: CSVEGTGNIQYF.

This clonotype was counted once. At one end, the junction sequence differs from germline, possibly due to a read error. DNA of the CDR3: TGTGCCAGCAGTCCCCCGGGCTTGAATACGCGGTATTTT. Translating it yields CASSPPGLNTRYF. The rearrangement links TRBV28 to TRBJ2-3; no clear D gene. The V gene's germline CDR1 is MDHEN and CDR2 SYDVKM. CDR3 length: 13 amino acids.

Turning to this clonotype: One base away lies a much larger clone, so this may be a sequencing read error. This chain connects TRBV20-1 to TRBJ2-1; perhaps TRBD2 as D (5 bases). Germline lookup yields CDR1 DFQATT and CDR2 SNEGSKA (reference sequence). The CDR3 is 15 amino acids. V was cut by 5 bases and J by 8 bases, with 22 bases left in between. The CDR3 region has the DNA TGCAGTGCTGGTGGTGCCCCGGGGTTTGGTCATGAGCAGTTCTTC. Protein sequence: CSAGGAPGFGHEQFF.

V usage is TRBV6-1 and J usage is TRBJ2-1, with 11 bases aligning to TRBD2. After removal of 1 base from V and 12 bases from J, the junction contained 8 bases not matched to a gene. This CDR3 contains 15 residues. Per the germline V gene, CDR1 is MNHNS and CDR2 is SASEGT. The CDR3 reads CASSEGSTSGMAQFF. The CDR3 DNA is TGTGCCAGCAGTGAAGGGTCGACTAGCGGGATGGCGCAGTTCTTC.

This chain links TRBV7-3 with TRBJ2-1, with D possibly being TRBD1 (5 bases). The CDR3 runs to 15 residues. The V end was cut by 4 bases, the J end by 6 bases, with 16 bases between. Germline V gene sequence: CDR1 SGHTA, CDR2 FQGTGA. CDR3 in amino acids: CASSYTGGRFNEQFF. Here the CDR3 DNA reads TGTGCCAGCAGCTACACAGGCGGTCGGTTCAATGAGCAGTTCTTC.

This clonotype was seen just once. V usage is TRBV20-1 and J usage is TRBJ1-3; D might be TRBD1 (5 bases). The CDR3 is 15 amino acids. Germline lookup yields CDR1 DFQATT and CDR2 SNEGSKA (reference sequence). The CDR3 loop reads CNAREAKGLGNTIYF. The CDR3 nucleotides read TGCAATGCCAGAGAGGCGAAGGGGTTGGGAAACACCATATATTTT.